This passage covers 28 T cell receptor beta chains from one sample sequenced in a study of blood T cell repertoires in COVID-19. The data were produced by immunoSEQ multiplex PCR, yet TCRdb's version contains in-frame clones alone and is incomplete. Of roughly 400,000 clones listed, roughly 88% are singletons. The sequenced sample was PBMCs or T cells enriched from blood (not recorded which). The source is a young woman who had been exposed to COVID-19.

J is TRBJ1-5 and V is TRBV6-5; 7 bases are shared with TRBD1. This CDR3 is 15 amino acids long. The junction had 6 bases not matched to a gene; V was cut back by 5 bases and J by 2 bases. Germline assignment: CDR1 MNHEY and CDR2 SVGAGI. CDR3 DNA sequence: TGTGCCAGCAGTCCCCGACAGGGCCGCAATCAGCCCCAGCATTTT. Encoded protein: CASSPRQGRNQPQHF.

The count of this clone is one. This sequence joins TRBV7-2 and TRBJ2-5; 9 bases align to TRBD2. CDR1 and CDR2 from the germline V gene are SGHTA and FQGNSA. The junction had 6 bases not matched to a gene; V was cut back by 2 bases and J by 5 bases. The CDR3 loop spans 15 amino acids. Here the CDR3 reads CASSLRASGTETQYF. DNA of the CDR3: TGTGCCAGCAGCTTAAGGGCTAGCGGGACCGAGACCCAGTACTTC.

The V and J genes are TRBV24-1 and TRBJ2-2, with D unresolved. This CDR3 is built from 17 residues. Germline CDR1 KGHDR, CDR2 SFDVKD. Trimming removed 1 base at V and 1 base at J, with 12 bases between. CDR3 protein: CATSDFPSVGNTGELFF. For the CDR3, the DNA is TGTGCCACCAGTGATTTCCCCTCGGTTGGGAACACCGGGGAGCTGTTTTTT.

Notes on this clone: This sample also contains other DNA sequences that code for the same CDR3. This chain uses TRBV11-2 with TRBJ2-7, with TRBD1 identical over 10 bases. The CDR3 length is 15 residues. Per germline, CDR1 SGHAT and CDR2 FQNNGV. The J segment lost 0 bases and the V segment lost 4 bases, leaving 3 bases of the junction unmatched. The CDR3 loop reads CASSSRDRGSYEQYF. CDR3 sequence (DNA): TGTGCCAGCAGCTCAAGGGACAGGGGCTCCTACGAGCAGTACTTC.

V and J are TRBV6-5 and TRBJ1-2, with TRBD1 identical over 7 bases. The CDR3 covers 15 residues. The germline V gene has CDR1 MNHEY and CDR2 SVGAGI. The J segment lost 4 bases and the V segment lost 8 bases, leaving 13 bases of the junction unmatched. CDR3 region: CASQRGDSLFYGYTF. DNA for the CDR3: TGTGCCAGCCAACGAGGGGACAGCTTATTCTATGGCTACACCTTC.

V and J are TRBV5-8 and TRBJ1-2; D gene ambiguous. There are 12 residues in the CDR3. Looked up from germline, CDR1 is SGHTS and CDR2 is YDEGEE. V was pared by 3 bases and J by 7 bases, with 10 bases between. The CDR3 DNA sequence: TGTGCCAGCAGCTCTACCGTTGGTGGCTACACCTTC. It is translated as CASSSTVGGYTF.

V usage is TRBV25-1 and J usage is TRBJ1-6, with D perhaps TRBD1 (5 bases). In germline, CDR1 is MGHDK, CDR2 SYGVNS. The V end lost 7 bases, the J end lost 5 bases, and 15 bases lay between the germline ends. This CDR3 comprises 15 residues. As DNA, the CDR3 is TGTGCCAGCATGGGGGGATCAGCGGATAATTCACCCCTCCACTTT. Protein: CASMGGSADNSPLHF.

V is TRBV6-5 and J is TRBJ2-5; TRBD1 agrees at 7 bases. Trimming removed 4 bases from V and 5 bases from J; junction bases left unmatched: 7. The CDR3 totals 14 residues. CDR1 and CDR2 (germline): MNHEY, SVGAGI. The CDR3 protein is CASSSNRGTETQYF. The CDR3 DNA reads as TGTGCCAGCAGTTCAAACAGGGGAACGGAGACCCAGTACTTC.

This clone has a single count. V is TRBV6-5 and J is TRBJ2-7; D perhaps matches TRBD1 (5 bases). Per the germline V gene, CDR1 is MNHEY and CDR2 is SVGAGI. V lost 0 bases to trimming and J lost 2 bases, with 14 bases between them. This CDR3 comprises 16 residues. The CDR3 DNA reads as TGTGCCAGCAGTTACTCGAGACAGCAATACCCCTACGAGCAGTACTTC. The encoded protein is CASSYSRQQYPYEQYF.

CDR3 in amino acids: CAQEGGPLSYEQYF. The CDR3 DNA reads TGTGCCCAAGAAGGAGGGCCTCTCTCCTACGAGCAGTACTTC. This chain uses TRBV6-4 with TRBJ2-7; a possible D gene is TRBD2 (6 bases). Germline V gene lookup returns CDR1 MRHNA and CDR2 SNTAGT. CDR3 length: 14 amino acids. Trimming stripped 11 bases from V and 0 bases from J, with 17 bases between.

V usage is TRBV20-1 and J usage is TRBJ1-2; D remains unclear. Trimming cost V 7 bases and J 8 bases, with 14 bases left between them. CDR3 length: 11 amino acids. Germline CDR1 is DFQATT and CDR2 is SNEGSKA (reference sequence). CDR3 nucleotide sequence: TGCAGTGTTTGGGCCGCTGGGGGCTACACCTTC. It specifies CSVWAAGGYTF.

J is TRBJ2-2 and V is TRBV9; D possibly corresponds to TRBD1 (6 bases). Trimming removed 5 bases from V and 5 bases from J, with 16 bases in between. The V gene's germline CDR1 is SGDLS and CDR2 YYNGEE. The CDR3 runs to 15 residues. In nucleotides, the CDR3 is TGTGCCAGCAGGACGGGCAGGGGCCAGACCGGGGAGCTGTTTTTT. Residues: CASRTGRGQTGELFF.

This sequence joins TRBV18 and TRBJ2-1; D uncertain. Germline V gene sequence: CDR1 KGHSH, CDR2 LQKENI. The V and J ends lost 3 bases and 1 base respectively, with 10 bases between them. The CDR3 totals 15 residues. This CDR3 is CASSPPSASYNEQFF. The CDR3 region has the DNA TGTGCCAGCTCACCCCCGTCCGCGTCCTACAATGAGCAGTTCTTC.

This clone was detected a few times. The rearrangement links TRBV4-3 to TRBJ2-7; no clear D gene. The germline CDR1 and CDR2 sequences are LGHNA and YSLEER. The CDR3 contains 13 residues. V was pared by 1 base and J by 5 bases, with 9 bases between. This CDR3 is CASSQGWQDEQYF. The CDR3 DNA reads TGCGCCAGCAGCCAAGGCTGGCAGGACGAGCAGTACTTC.

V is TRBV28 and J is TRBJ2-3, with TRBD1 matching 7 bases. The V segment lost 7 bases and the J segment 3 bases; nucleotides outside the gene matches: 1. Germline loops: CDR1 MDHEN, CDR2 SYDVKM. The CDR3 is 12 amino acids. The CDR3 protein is CASTTGTDTQYF. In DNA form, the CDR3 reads TGTGCCAGCACGACAGGGACAGATACGCAGTATTTT. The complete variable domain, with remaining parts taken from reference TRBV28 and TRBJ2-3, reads DVKVTQSSRYLVKRTGEKVFLECVQDMDHENMFWYRQDPGLGLRLIYFSYDVKMKEKGDIPEGYSVSREKKERFSLILESASTNQTSMYLCASTTGTDTQYFGPGTRLTVL.

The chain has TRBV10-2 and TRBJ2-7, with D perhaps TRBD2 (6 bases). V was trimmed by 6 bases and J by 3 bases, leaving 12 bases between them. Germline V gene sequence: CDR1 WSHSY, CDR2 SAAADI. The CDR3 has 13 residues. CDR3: CASRGGSHYEQYF. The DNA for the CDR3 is TGCGCCAGCAGGGGGGGATCACACTACGAGCAGTACTTC.

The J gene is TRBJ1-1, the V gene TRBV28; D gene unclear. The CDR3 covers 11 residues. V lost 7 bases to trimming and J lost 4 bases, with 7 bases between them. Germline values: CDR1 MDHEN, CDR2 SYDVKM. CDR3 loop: CASTLSTEAFF. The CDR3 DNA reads TGTGCCAGCACCTTATCCACTGAAGCTTTCTTT.

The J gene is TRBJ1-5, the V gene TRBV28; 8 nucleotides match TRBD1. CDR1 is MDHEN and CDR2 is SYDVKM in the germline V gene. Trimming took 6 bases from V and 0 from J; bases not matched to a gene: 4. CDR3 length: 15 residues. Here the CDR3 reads CASRGTGFSNQPQHF. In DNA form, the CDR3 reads TGTGCCAGCAGAGGGACAGGATTTAGCAATCAGCCCCAGCATTTT. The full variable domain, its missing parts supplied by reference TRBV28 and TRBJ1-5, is DVKVTQSSRYLVKRTGEKVFLECVQDMDHENMFWYRQDPGLGLRLIYFSYDVKMKEKGDIPEGYSVSREKKERFSLILESASTNQTSMYLCASRGTGFSNQPQHFGDGTRLSIL.

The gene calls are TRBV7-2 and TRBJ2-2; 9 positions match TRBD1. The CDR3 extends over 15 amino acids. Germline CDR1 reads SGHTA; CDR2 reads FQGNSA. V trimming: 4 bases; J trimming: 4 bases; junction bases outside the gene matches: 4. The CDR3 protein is CASSWGQGGTGELFF. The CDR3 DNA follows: TGTGCCAGCAGCTGGGGACAGGGAGGCACCGGGGAGCTGTTTTTT.

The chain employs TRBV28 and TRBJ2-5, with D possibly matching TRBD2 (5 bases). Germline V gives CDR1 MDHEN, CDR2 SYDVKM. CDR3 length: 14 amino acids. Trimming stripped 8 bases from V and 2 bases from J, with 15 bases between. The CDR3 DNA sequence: TGTGCCAGCCGTGGCGTAGCGACGCAAGAGACCCAGTACTTC. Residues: CASRGVATQETQYF.

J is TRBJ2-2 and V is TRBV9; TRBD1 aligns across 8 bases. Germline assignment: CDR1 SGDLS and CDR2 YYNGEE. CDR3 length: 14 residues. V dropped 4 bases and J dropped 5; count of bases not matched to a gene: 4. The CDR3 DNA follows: TGTGCCAGCAGCACCCGGACAGGGACCGGGGAGCTGTTTTTT. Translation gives CASSTRTGTGELFF.

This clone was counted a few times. CDR3 region: CASSGGGRTYEQYF. In DNA, the CDR3 is TGTGCCAGCAGTGGGGGGGGCCGTACCTACGAGCAGTACTTC. The chain uses TRBV7-2 and TRBJ2-7, with D possibly TRBD2 on 7 matching bases. The length of the CDR3 is 14 residues. V was shortened by 6 bases and J by 2 bases, with 14 bases between the two germline ends. Germline CDR1 and CDR2: SGHTA and FQGNSA.

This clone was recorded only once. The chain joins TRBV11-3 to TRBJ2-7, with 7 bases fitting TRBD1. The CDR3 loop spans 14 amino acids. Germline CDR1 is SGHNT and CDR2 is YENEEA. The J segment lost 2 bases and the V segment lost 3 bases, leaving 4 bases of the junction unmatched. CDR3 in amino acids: CASSFSTGPYEQYF. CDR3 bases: TGTGCCAGCAGCTTCTCGACAGGGCCCTACGAGCAGTACTTC.

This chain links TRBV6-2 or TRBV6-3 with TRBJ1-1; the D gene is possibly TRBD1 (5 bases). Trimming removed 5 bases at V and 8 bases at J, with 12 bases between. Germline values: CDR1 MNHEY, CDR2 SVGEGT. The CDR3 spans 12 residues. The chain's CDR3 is CASSDTGGEAFF. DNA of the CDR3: TGTGCCAGCAGTGACACAGGAGGGGAAGCTTTCTTT.

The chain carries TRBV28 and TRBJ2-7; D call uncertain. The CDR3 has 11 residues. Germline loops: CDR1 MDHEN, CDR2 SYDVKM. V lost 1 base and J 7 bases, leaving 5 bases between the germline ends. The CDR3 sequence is CASSLSREQYF. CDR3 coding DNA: TGTGCCAGCAGTTTATCGCGGGAGCAGTACTTC.

The CDR3 DNA follows: TGTGCCAGCAGCCTCAGCGACGGGAACTATGGCTACACCTTC. This codes for CASSLSDGNYGYTF. The rearrangement links TRBV11-2 to TRBJ1-2; no reliable D call. This CDR3 is built from 14 residues. Germline values: CDR1 SGHAT, CDR2 FQNNGV. Trimming shortened V by 5 bases and J by 2 bases, and 12 bases separated the two germline ends.

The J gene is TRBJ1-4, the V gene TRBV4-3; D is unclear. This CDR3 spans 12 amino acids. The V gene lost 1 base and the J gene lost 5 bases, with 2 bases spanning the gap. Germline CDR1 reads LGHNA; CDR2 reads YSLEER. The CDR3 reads CASSQVNEKLFF. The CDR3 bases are TGCGCCAGCAGCCAAGTAAATGAAAAACTGTTTTTT.

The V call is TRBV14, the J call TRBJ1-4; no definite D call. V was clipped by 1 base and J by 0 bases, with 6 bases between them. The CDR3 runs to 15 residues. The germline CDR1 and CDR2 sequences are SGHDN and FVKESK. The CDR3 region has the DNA TGTGCCAGCAGCCAAGGAGCCTCAACTAATGAAAAACTGTTTTTT. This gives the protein CASSQGASTNEKLFF. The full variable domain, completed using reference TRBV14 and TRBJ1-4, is EAGVTQFPSHSVIEKGQTVTLRCDPISGHDNLYWYRRVMGKEIKFLLHFVKESKQDESGMPNNRFLAERTGGTYSTLKVQPAELEDSGVYFCASSQGASTNEKLFFGSGTQLSVL.